A selection of T cell receptor beta chains follows, all from one sample in a study of cytomegalovirus exposure and HLA in healthy donors. TCRdb's copy holds only in-frame clones and misses some; the assay was immunoSEQ multiplex PCR. The sample lists roughly 250,000 clones, just over 70% occurring once. Sequencing was done on a sample of PBMCs. These receptors were taken from a female donor in good health and CMV-seronegative. Each CDR3 is given with its conserved first and last residue.

v_call,j_call,cdr3_aa
TRBV5-1,TRBJ2-3,CASKQTATDTQYF
TRBV9,TRBJ1-3,CASSVPPAGVNSGNTIYF
TRBV4-1,.,CASSQDKPPGHYYEQYF
TRBV5-1,TRBJ2-4,CASSLEDPRDTQYF
TRBV30,TRBJ2-1,CAWNWGGRKYNEQFF
TRBV2,TRBJ1-5,CASGRGGLGNQPQHF
TRBV15,TRBJ2-1,CATSRDLGASGTLQFF
TRBV11-3,TRBJ2-1,CASSLDRLLEQFF
TRBV4-1,TRBJ1-2,CASSQAQTRLDGYTF
TRBV7-2,TRBJ2-7,CASSLVGTSQYEQYF
TRBV20-1,TRBJ2-3,CSARQSDTQYF
TRBV11-3,TRBJ2-3,CASSLYMTGEADTQYF
TRBV15,TRBJ2-7,CATSRELGTPGSEQYF
TRBV6-1,TRBJ1-1,CASSIETGMRTEAFF
TRBV11-3,TRBJ2-5,CASRSTGSGETQYF
TRBV7-6,TRBJ2-2,CASSPSGRTGELFF
TRBV7-9,TRBJ1-6,CASSAGTAGSPLHF
TRBV19,TRBJ2-7,CASSEGGEQYF
TRBV28,TRBJ1-4,CASRGQGALEEKLFF